This paragraph reports one T cell receptor (beta chain). Its antigen is unknown. The CDR3 consists of 14 residues. V lost 5 bases to trimming and J lost 4 bases, with 14 bases between them. From germline, CDR1 is SGHAT and CDR2 FQNNGV. Here immunoSEQ multiplex PCR was the method, and the copy in TCRdb shows in-frame clones only, minus some. The sample contains 80,000 or so clones, over 65% of which appear only once. This sample was included in a study of T cell responses to AZD1222 COVID-19 vaccine. Broader study findings: Nearly half of spike-specific TCRs reportedly target unmutated variant regions. Spike as a whole was targeted by vaccine-associated CD4 TCRs, dominant at 160-218 and 743-854. The sample set comprised mostly white British donors with more females, and clonal diversity was possibly underestimated.

The clonotype originates from an adult who received the MenACWY meningococcal vaccine as a control. The V gene is TRBV11-2, the J gene TRBJ1-1; maybe TRBD1 (5 bases). Sequencing used peripheral blood, obtained 28 days after the second dose of the MenACWY control vaccine. CDR3 sequence (DNA): TGTGCCAGCAGCGGTGGGGGATTCAGCACTGAAGCTTTCTTT. Protein: CASSGGGFSTEAFF.